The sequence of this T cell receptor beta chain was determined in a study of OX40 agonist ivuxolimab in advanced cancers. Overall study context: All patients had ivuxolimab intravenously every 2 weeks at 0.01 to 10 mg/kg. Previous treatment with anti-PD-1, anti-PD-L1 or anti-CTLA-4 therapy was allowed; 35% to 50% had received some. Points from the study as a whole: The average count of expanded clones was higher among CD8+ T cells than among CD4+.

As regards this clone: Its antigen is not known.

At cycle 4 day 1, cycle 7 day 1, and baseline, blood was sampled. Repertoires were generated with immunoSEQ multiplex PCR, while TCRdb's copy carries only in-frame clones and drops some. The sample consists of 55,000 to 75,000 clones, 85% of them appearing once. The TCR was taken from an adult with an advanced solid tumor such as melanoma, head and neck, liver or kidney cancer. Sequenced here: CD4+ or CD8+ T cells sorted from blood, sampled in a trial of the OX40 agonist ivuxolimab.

This CDR3 is CASSISTGAQPQHF. CDR3 DNA: TGTGCCAGTAGCATATCAACAGGGGCACAGCCCCAGCATTTT. The chain joins TRBV19 to TRBJ1-5; TRBD1 aligns across 7 bases. Germline lookup yields CDR1 LNHDA and CDR2 SQIVND (reference sequence). CDR3 length: 14 amino acids. J lost 7 bases, V lost 6 bases, and 9 bases had no gene match. Drawing the rest from reference TRBV19 and TRBJ1-5, the complete variable domain is DGGITQSPKYLFRKEGQNVTLSCEQNLNHDAMYWYRQDPGQGLRLIYYSQIVNDFQKGDIAEGYSVSREKKESFPLTVTSAQKNPTAFYLCASSISTGAQPQHFGDGTRLSIL.